Below are 4 T cell receptor beta chains sequenced from a single sample in a study of molecular identifiers for immune sequencing clone quantification. MiXCR was run by TCRdb on the PCR reads, yielding one entry per CDR3 protein. The repertoire holds roughly 320,000 distinct CDR3 sequences, roughly 24% seen once, with about 0.71% in the top ten. Specimen: naive CD8+ T cells from blood, with Jurkat cell RNA spiked in. Subset of the sample: FACS-sorted CD8+CD4-CCR7+CD45RA+ naive T cells. Receptors originate from a human donor in good health. Some libraries in this study had Jurkat cell RNA spiked in.

In its sample, this clonotype was seen a few times. The V and J genes are TRBV12-3 or TRBV12-4 and TRBJ2-1; unclear D gene. V was cut by 2 bases and J by 9 bases, with 14 bases left in between. The CDR3 is made up of 14 amino acids. CDR3 protein: CASSLSANLAEQFF. The CDR3 nucleotides are TGTGCCAGCAGTTTATCGGCAAACCTTGCTGAGCAGTTCTTC.

This clonotype was counted a single time. The chain has TRBV28 and TRBJ1-1, with D hard to call. CDR1 is MDHEN and CDR2 is SYDVKM in the germline V gene. The CDR3 covers 15 residues. V lost 3 bases to trimming and J lost 0 bases, with 11 bases between them. CDR3 region: CASSFSGIMNTEAFF. The CDR3 nucleotides read TGTGCCAGCAGTTTCAGTGGGATAATGAACACTGAAGCTTTCTTT.

CDR3 residues: CASSLNGGAVEQFF. In DNA, the CDR3 is TGTGCCAGCAGCTTAAACGGGGGGGCCGTTGAGCAGTTCTTC. V usage is TRBV11-2 and J usage is TRBJ2-1; the match to TRBD2 covers 8 bases. After removal of 2 bases from V and 9 bases from J, the junction contained 6 bases not matched to a gene. There are 14 residues in the CDR3. Germline V gene lookup returns CDR1 SGHAT and CDR2 FQNNGV.

With respect to this clonotype: This sequence may be a read error, since a much larger clone differs from it by one base. The chain combines TRBV4-3 with TRBJ1-1; TRBD1 matches 8 bases. The CDR3 totals 13 residues. Per the germline V gene, CDR1 is LGHNA and CDR2 is YSLEER. The CDR3 spells CASSQTRDRNIWF. CDR3 DNA sequence: TGCGCCAGCAGCCAAACGAGGGACAGGAATATTTGGTTT.